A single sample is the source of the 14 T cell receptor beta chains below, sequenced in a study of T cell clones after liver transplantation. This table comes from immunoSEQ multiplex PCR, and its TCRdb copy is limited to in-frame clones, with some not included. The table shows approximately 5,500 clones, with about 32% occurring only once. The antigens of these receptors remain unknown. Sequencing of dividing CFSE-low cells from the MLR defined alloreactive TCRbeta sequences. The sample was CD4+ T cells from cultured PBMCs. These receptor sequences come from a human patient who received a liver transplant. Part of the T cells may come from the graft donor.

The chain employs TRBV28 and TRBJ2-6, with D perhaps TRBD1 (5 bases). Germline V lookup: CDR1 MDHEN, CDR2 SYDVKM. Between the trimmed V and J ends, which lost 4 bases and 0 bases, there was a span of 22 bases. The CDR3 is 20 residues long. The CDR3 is CASSSPDVTRARSGANVLTF. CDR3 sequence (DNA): TGTGCCAGCAGTTCACCGGATGTAACCAGGGCCCGCTCTGGGGCCAACGTCCTGACTTTC.

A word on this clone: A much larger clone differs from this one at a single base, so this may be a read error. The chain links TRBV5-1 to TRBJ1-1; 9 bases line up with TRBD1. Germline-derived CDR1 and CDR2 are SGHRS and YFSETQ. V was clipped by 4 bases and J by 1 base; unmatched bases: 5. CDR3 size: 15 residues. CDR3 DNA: TGCGCCAGCAGCGGAGAGACAGGGGGGAACACTGAAGCTTTCTTT. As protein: CASSGETGGNTEAFF.

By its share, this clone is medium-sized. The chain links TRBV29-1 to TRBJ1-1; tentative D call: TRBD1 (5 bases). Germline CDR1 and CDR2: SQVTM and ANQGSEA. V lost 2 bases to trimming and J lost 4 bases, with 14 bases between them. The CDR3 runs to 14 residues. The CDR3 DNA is TGCAGCGTTGAAAGGGGAGGGGTGGGCACTGAAGCTTTCTTT. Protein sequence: CSVERGGVGTEAFF.

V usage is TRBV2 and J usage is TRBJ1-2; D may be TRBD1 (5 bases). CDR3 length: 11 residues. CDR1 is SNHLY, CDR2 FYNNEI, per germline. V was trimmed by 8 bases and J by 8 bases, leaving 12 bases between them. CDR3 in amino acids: CASGTLRGYTF. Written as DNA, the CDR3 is TGTGCCAGCGGGACGCTCAGGGGCTACACCTTC. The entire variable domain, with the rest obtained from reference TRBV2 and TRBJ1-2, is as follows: EPEVTQTPSHQVTQMGQEVILRCVPISNHLYFYWYRQILGQKVEFLVSFYNNEISEKSEIFDDQFSVERPDGSNFTLKIRSTKLEDSAMYFCASGTLRGYTFGSGTRLTVV.

CDR3 residues: CASSPLGIYTEAFF. The DNA for the CDR3 is TGTGCCAGCAGCCCCCTCGGCATTTACACTGAAGCTTTCTTT. The V gene is TRBV11-2, the J gene TRBJ1-1; no clear D gene. V gave up 5 bases and J gave up 3 bases, with 13 bases separating them. CDR1 and CDR2 from the germline V gene are SGHAT and FQNNGV. The CDR3 is made up of 14 amino acids. The full variable domain, its missing parts supplied by reference TRBV11-2 and TRBJ1-1, is EAGVAQSPRYKIIEKRQSVAFWCNPISGHATLYWYQQILGQGPKLLIQFQNNGVVDDSQLPKDRFSAERLKGVDSTLKIQPAKLEDSAVYLCASSPLGIYTEAFFGQGTRLTVV.

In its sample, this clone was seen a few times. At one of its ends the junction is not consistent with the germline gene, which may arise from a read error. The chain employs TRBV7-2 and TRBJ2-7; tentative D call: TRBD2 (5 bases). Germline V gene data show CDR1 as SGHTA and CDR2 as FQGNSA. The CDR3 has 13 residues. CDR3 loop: CASSQEPGSEQYF. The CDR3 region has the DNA TGCGCCAGCAGCCAAGAGCCGGGGAGCGAGCAGTACTTC. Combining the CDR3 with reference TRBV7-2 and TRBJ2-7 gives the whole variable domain GAGVSQSPSNKVTEKGKDVELRCDPISGHTALYWYRQSLGQGLEFLIYFQGNSAPDKSGLPSDRFSAERTGGSVSTLTIQRTQQEDSAVYLCASSQEPGSEQYFGPGTRLTVT.

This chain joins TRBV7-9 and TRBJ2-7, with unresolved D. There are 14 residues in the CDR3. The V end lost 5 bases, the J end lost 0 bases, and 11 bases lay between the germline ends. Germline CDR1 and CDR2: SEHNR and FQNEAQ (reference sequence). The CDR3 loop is CASSLSPPSYEQYF. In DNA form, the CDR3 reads TGTGCCAGCAGCCTTTCTCCCCCCTCCTACGAGCAGTACTTC.

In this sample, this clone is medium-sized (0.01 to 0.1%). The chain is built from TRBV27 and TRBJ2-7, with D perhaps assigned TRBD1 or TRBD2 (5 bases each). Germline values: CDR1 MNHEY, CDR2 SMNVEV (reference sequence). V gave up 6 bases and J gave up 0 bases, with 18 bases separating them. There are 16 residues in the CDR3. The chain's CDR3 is CASRPLRDASSYEQYF. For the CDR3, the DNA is TGTGCCAGCAGACCCCTCCGGGACGCTAGCTCCTACGAGCAGTACTTC.

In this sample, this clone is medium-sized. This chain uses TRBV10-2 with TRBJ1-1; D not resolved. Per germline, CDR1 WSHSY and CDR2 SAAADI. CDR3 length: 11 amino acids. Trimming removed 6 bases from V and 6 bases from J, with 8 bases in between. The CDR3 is CASRRRSEAFF. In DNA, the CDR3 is TGCGCCAGCAGAAGGAGGTCTGAAGCTTTCTTT.

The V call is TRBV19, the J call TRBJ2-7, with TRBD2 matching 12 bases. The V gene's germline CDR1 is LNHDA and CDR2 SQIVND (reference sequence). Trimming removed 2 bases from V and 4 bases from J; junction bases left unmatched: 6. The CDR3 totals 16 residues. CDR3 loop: CASSIRTSGRRYEQYF. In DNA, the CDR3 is TGTGCCAGTAGTATAAGAACTAGCGGGAGGAGATACGAGCAGTACTTC.

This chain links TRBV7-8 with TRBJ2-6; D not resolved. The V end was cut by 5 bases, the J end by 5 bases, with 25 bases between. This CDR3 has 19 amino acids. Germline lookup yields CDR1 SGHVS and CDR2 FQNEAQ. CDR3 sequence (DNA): TGTGCCAGCAGCGGGGTTACGTTTACCCACAAAAGTCGGGCCAACGTCCTGACTTTC. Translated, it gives CASSGVTFTHKSRANVLTF.

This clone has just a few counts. This CDR3 reads CASSLNSIYEQYF. CDR3 DNA sequence: TGTGCCAGCAGTTTAAACAGCATCTACGAGCAGTACTTC. This chain uses TRBV28 with TRBJ2-7; D is ambiguous. This CDR3 is 13 amino acids long. Germline-derived CDR1 and CDR2 are MDHEN and SYDVKM. V lost 2 bases, J lost 3 bases, and 8 bases lay in between.

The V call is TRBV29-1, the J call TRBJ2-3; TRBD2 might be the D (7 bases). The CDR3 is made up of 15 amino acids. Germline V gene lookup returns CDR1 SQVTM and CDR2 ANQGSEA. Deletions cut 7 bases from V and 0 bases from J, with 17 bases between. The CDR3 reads CSAPSEGGSTDTQYF. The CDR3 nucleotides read TGCAGCGCTCCCTCGGAGGGGGGGAGCACAGATACGCAGTATTTT.

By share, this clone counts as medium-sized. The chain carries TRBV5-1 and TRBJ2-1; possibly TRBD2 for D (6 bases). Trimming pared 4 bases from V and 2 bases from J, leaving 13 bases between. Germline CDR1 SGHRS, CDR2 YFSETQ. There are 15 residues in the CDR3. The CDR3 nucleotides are TGCGCCAGCAGCACGATAGCGGCTCCCTACAATGAGCAGTTCTTC. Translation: CASSTIAAPYNEQFF.